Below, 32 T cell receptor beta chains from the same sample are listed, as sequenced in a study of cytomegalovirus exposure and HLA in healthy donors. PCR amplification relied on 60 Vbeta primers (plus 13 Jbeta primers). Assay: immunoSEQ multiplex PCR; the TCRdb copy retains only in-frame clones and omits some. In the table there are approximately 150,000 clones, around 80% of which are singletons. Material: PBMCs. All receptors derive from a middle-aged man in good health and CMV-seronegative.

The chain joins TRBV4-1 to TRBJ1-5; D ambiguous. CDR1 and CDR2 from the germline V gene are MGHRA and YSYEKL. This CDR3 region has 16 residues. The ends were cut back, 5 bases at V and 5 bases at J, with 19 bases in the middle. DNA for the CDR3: TGCGCCAGCAGCAAGGTGGAGGGCGTAGGTGATCAGCCCCAGCATTTT. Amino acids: CASSKVEGVGDQPQHF.

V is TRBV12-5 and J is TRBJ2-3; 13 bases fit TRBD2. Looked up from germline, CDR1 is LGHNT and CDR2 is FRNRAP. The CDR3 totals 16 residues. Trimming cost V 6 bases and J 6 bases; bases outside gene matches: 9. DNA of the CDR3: TGTGCTAGTGGCCGCGGACTAGCGGGGGTTGTGGATACGCAGTATTTT. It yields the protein CASGRGLAGVVDTQYF.

Written as DNA, the CDR3 is TGTGCCAGCAGTTACCGACGGACAGGGGCATACAATGAGCAGTTCTTC. This sequence encodes CASSYRRTGAYNEQFF. This chain links TRBV6-5 with TRBJ2-1, with 9 bases lining up with TRBD1. The CDR3 length is 16 residues. Germline lookup yields CDR1 MNHEY and CDR2 SVGAGI. Trimming at V came to 2 bases and at J to 4 bases, leaving 6 bases not matched to a gene.

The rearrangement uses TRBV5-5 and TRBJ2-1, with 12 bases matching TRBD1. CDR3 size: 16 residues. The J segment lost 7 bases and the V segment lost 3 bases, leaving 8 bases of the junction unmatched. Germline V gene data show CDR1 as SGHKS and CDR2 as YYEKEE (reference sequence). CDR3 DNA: TGTGCCAGCAGCTGGTCCGGGACAGGGGGCCAGAATGAGCAGTTCTTC. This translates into CASSWSGTGGQNEQFF. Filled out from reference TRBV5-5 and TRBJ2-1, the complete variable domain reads DAGVTQSPTHLIKTRGQQVTLRCSPISGHKSVSWYQQVLGQGPQFIFQYYEKEERGRGNFPDRFSARQFPNYSSELNVNALLLGDSALYLCASSWSGTGGQNEQFFGPGTRLTVL.

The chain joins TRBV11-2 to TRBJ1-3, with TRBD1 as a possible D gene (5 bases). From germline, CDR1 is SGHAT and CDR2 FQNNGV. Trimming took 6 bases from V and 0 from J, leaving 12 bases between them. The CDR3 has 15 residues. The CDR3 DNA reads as TGTGCCAGCAGGCCGGGACTCAGCTCTGGAAACACCATATATTTT. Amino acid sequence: CASRPGLSSGNTIYF.

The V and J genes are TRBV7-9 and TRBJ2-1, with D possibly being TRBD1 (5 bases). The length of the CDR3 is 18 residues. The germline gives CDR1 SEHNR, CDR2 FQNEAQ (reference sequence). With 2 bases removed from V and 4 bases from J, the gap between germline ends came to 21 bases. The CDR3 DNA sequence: TGTGCCAGCAGCTTAAGCCTCAGTCAGGGATCCCGTTACAATGAGCAGTTCTTC. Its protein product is CASSLSLSQGSRYNEQFF.

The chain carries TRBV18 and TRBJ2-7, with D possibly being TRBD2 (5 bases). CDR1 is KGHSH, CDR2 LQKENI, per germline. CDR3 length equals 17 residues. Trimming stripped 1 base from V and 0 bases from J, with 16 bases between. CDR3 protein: CASSPLTGSASSYEQYF. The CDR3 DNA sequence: TGTGCCAGCTCACCACTGACGGGTAGCGCAAGCTCCTACGAGCAGTACTTC.

DNA for the CDR3: TGTGCCAGCAGCTTTACAGGGGGCAGGTACGAGCAGTACTTC. It specifies CASSFTGGRYEQYF. The V gene is TRBV13, the J gene TRBJ2-7; TRBD1 agrees at 9 bases. This CDR3 spans 14 amino acids. CDR1 is PRHDT, CDR2 FYEKMQ, per germline (reference sequence). The trim removed 3 bases at V and 4 bases at J, leaving 4 bases unmatched.

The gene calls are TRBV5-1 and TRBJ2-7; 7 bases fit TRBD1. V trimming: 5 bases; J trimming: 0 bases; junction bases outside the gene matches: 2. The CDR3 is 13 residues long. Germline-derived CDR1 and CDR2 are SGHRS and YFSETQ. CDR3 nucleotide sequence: TGCGCCAGCAGAAGGGACAGCTCCTACGAGCAGTACTTC. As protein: CASRRDSSYEQYF.

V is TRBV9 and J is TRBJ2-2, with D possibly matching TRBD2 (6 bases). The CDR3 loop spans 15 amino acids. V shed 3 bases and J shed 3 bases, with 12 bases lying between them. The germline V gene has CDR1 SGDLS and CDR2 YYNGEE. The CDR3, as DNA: TGTGCCAGCAGCGCACTAGCTCTCTACACCGGGGAGCTGTTTTTT. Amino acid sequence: CASSALALYTGELFF.

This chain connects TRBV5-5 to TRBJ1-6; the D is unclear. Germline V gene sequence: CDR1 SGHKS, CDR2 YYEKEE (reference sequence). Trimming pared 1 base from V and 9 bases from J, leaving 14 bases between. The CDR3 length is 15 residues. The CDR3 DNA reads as TGTGCCAGCAGCTTGTTTGAGACAACGCCTTCACCCCTCCACTTT. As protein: CASSLFETTPSPLHF.

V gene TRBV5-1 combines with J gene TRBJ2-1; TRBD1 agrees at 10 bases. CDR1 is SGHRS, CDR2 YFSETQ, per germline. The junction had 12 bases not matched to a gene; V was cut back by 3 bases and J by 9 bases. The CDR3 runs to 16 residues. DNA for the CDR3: TGCGCCAGCAGCTCCGGGACAGGGGCTCTCCTAAGTGAGCAGTTCTTC. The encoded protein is CASSSGTGALLSEQFF.

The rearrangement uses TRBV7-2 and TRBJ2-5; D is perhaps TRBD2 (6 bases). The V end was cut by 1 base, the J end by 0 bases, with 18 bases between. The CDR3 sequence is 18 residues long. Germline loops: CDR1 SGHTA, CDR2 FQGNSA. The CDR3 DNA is TGTGCCAGCAGCTTAGGAGGAGGGATCACTTCGTACCAAGAGACCCAGTACTTC. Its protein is CASSLGGGITSYQETQYF.

This chain's CDR3 is CAGKRGLNTEAFF. CDR3 in DNA: TGTGCCGGGAAGAGGGGGTTGAACACTGAAGCTTTCTTT. This chain links TRBV30 with TRBJ1-1; a possible D gene is TRBD1 (6 bases). CDR3 length: 13 amino acids. Germline CDR1 and CDR2: GTSNPN and SVGIG (reference sequence). Trimming pared 8 bases from V and 0 bases from J, leaving 13 bases between.

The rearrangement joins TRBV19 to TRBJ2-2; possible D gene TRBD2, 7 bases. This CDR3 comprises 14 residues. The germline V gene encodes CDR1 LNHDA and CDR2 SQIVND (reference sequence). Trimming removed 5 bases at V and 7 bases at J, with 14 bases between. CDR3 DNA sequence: TGTGCCAGTAGTCCCGGGGGGCACATCGGGGAGCTGTTTTTT. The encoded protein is CASSPGGHIGELFF. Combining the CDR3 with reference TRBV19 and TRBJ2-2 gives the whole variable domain DGGITQSPKYLFRKEGQNVTLSCEQNLNHDAMYWYRQDPGQGLRLIYYSQIVNDFQKGDIAEGYSVSREKKESFPLTVTSAQKNPTAFYLCASSPGGHIGELFFGEGSRLTVL.

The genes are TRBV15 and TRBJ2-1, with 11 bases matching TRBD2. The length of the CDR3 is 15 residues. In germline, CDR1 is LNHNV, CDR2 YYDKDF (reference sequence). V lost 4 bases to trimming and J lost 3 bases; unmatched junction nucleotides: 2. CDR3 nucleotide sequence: TGTGCCACCAGCACCCTAGCGGGGGGCTACAATGAGCAGTTCTTC. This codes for CATSTLAGGYNEQFF.

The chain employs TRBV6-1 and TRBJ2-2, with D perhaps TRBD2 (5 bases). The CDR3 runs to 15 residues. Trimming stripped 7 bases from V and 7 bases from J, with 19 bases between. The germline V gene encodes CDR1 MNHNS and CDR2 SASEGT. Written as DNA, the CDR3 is TGTGCCAGCAATCTTAATCCGGGATGGAGCGGGGAGCTGTTTTTT. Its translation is CASNLNPGWSGELFF.

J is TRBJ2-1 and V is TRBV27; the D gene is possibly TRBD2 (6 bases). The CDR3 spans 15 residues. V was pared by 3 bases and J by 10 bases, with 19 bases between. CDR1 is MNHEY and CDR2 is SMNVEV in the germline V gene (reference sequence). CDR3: CASSFTGTLWGEQFF. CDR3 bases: TGTGCCAGCAGTTTCACCGGGACTCTCTGGGGAGAGCAGTTCTTC.

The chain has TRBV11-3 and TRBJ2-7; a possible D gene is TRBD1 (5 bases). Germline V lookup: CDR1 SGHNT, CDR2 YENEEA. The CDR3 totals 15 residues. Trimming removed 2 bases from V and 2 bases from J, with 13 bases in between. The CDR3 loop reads CASSLYSTGPYEQYF. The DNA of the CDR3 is TGTGCCAGCAGCTTATATTCTACAGGACCCTACGAGCAGTACTTC.

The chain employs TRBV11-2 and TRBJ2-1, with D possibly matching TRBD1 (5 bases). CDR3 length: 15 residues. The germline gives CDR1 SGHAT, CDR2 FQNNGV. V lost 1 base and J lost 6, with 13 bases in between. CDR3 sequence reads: CASSLVGAGSNEQFF. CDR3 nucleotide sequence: TGTGCCAGCAGCTTAGTAGGCGCAGGGTCCAATGAGCAGTTCTTC.

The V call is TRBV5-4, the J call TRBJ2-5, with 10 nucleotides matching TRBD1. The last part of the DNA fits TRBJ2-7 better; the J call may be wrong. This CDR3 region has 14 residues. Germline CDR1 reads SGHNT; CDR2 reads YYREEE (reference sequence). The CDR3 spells CASRTDRGPYEQYF. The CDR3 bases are TGTGCCAGCAGGACCGACAGGGGGCCCTACGAGCAGTACTTC.

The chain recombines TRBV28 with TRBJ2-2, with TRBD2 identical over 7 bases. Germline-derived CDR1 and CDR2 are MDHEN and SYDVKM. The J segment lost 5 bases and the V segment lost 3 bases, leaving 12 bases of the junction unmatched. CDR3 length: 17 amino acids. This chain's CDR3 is CASSLVGGGLGTGELFF. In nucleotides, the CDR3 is TGTGCCAGCAGTTTGGTTGGCGGGGGATTAGGTACCGGGGAGCTGTTTTTT.

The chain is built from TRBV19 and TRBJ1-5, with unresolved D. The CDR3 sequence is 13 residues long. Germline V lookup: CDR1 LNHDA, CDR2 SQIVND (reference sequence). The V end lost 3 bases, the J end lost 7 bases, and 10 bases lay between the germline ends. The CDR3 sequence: CASSIPTWQPQHF. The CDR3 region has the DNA TGTGCCAGTAGTATTCCAACTTGGCAGCCCCAGCATTTT.

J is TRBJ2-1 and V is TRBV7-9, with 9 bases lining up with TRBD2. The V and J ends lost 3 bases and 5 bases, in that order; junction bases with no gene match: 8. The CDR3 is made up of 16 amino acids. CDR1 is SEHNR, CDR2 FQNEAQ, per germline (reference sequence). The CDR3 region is CASSFPFAGGDNEQFF. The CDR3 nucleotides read TGTGCCAGCAGCTTCCCCTTTGCGGGGGGGGACAATGAGCAGTTCTTC. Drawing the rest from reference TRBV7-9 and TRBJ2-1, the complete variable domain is DTGVSQNPRHKITKRGQNVTFRCDPISEHNRLYWYRQTLGQGPEFLTYFQNEAQLEKSRLLSDRFSAERPKGSFSTLEIQRTEQGDSAMYLCASSFPFAGGDNEQFFGPGTRLTVL.

CDR3 sequence reads: CASSPQPMVNYGYTF. The CDR3, as DNA: TGTGCCAGCAGTCCACAGCCGATGGTCAACTATGGCTACACCTTC. The V call is TRBV27, the J call TRBJ1-2; D gene uncertain. The CDR3 has 15 residues. Germline CDR1 MNHEY, CDR2 SMNVEV (reference sequence). V dropped 5 bases and J dropped 2 bases, with 15 bases sitting between them.

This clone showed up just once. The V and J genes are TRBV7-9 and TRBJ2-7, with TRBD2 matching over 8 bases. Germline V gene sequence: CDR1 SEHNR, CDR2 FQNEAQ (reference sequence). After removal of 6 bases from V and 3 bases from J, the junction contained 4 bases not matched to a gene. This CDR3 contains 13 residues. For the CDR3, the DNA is TGTGCCAGCAGAAGGAGCGGGGGCTACGAGCAGTACTTC. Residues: CASRRSGGYEQYF.

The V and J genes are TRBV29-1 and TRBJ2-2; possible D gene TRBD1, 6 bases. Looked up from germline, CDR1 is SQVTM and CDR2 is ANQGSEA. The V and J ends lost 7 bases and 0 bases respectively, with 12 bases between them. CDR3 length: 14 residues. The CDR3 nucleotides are TGCAGCGCCACAGGGATCGCGAACACCGGGGAGCTGTTTTTT. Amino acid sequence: CSATGIANTGELFF.

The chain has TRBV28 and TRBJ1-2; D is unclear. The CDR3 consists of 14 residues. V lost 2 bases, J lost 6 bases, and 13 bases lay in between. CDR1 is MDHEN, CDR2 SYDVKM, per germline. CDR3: CASSLVQEVHGYTF. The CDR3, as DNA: TGTGCCAGCAGTTTAGTGCAGGAGGTCCATGGCTACACCTTC.

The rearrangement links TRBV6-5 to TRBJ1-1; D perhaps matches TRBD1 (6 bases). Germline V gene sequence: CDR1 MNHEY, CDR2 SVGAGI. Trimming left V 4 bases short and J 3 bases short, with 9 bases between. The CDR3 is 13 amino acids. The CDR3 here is CASSWTADTEAFF. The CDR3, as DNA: TGTGCCAGCAGTTGGACAGCAGACACTGAAGCTTTCTTT.

The CDR3 DNA is TGTGCCAGCAGCTTAACGGCGGGAGGGGCCGGGGAGCTGTTTTTT. Translation: CASSLTAGGAGELFF. The rearrangement uses TRBV7-3 and TRBJ2-2; TRBD2 agrees at 9 bases. Trimming took 0 bases from V and 6 from J; bases not matched to a gene: 2. CDR1 and CDR2 from the germline V gene are SGHTA and FQGTGA. The CDR3 has 15 amino acids.

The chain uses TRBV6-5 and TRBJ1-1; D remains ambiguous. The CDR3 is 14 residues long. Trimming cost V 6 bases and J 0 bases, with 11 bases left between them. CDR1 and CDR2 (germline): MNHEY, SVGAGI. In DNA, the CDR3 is TGTGCCAGCAGCCAGAACTACATGAACACTGAAGCTTTCTTT. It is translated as CASSQNYMNTEAFF.

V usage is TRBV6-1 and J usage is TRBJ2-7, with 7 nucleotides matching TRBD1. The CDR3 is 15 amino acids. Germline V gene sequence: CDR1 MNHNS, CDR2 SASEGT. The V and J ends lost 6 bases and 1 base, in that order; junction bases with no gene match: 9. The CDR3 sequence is CASSREQGTSYEQYF. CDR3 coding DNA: TGTGCCAGCAGCCGCGAACAGGGGACGTCCTACGAGCAGTACTTC.